What follows are 15 T cell receptor beta chains derived from one specimen sequenced in a study of CD8 T cells in ankylosing spondylitis. Study conclusions and caveats: Roughly eight highly homologous variants made up a TCR beta motif that seemed to typify ankylosing spondylitis blood.

These TCRs are of unknown antigen specificity. TCRdb re-derived calls from the 5' RACE reads in MiXCR, one entry per CDR3 protein. The profile shows 750,000 to 850,000 distinct CDR3 sequences, approximately 12% of them singletons. The sample was blood, either unsorted or a sorted T cell fraction (not recorded which). These receptors all stem from a male donor with ankylosing spondylitis.

This clonotype has only a few counts. This chain uses TRBV15 with TRBJ2-2; 7 nucleotides line up with TRBD1. Germline CDR1 is LNHNV and CDR2 is YYDKDF (reference sequence). The V segment lost 3 bases and the J segment 1 base; nucleotides outside the gene matches: 5. The CDR3 extends over 16 amino acids. CDR3 coding DNA: TGTGCCACCAGCAGGGAACGGACAGGGAACACCGGGGAGCTGTTTTTT. This translates into CATSRERTGNTGELFF. The full variable domain, completed using reference TRBV15 and TRBJ2-2, is DAMVIQNPRYQVTQFGKPVTLSCSQTLNHNVMYWYQQKSSQAPKLLFHYYDKDFNNEADTPDNFQSRRPNTSFCFLDIRSPGLGDTAMYLCATSRERTGNTGELFFGEGSRLTVL.

Regarding this clonotype: A much larger clone is a single base away; this may be a read error. CDR3 residues: CSAPLAAQGTQYF. CDR3 bases: TGCAGTGCTCCCCTAGCGGCCCAAGGGACCCAGTACTTC. The chain recombines TRBV20-1 with TRBJ2-5; TRBD2 matches at 7 bases. This CDR3 spans 13 amino acids. Germline V gene data show CDR1 as DFQATT and CDR2 as SNEGSKA (reference sequence).

The table lists this clonotype with a few counts. The V and J genes are TRBV7-2 and TRBJ1-1; 7 nucleotides line up with TRBD1. Trimming cost V 5 bases and J 2 bases; bases outside gene matches: 5. This CDR3 contains 14 residues. Germline-derived CDR1 and CDR2 are SGHTA and FQGNSA. CDR3 region: CASSGGDSNTEAFF. CDR3 sequence (DNA): TGTGCCAGCAGCGGGGGGGACAGTAACACTGAAGCTTTCTTT. Filled out from reference TRBV7-2 and TRBJ1-1, the complete variable domain reads GAGVSQSPSNKVTEKGKDVELRCDPISGHTALYWYRQSLGQGLEFLIYFQGNSAPDKSGLPSDRFSAERTGGSVSTLTIQRTQQEDSAVYLCASSGGDSNTEAFFGQGTRLTVV.

This clonotype turned up a few times. The chain couples TRBV5-1 to TRBJ1-1; D not resolved. The CDR3 is 14 amino acids. Germline V lookup: CDR1 SGHRS, CDR2 YFSETQ. The V gene lost 0 bases and the J gene lost 3 bases, with 9 bases spanning the gap. CDR3 bases: TGCGCCAGCAGCTTGGGGTCGGGAGACACTGAAGCTTTCTTT. Protein: CASSLGSGDTEAFF. The complete variable domain, with remaining parts taken from reference TRBV5-1 and TRBJ1-1, reads KAGVTQTPRYLIKTRGQQVTLSCSPISGHRSVSWYQQTPGQGLQFLFEYFSETQRNKGNFPGRFSGRQFSNSRSEMNVSTLELGDSALYLCASSLGSGDTEAFFGQGTRLTVV.

This chain links TRBV13 with TRBJ2-7; D gene ambiguous. CDR1 and CDR2 from the germline V gene are PRHDT and FYEKMQ (reference sequence). The V and J ends lost 0 bases and 4 bases respectively, with 13 bases between them. This CDR3 comprises 15 residues. The CDR3 bases are TGTGCCAGCAGCTTAGGCCGGTTGGTAGCTTACGAGCAGTACTTC. As protein: CASSLGRLVAYEQYF. The full variable domain, with the rest looked up from reference TRBV13 and TRBJ2-7, is AAGVIQSPRHLIKEKRETATLKCYPIPRHDTVYWYQQGPGQDPQFLISFYEKMQSDKGSIPDRFSAQQFSDYHSELNMSSLELGDSALYFCASSLGRLVAYEQYFGPGTRLTVT.

J is TRBJ2-4 and V is TRBV20-1; D call uncertain. V dropped 3 bases and J dropped 6 bases, with 6 bases sitting between them. The CDR3 is 11 amino acids. Germline-derived CDR1 and CDR2 are DFQATT and SNEGSKA (reference sequence). In nucleotides, the CDR3 is TGCAGTGCTAGTCGGCCAAACATTCAGTACTTC. Encoded protein: CSASRPNIQYF.

This clonotype came up many times. The CDR3 bases are TGCGCCAGCAGCCCCGGGGAGGGCTCCTCGGGCTACACCTTC. As protein: CASSPGEGSSGYTF. The rearrangement joins TRBV5-1 to TRBJ1-2; D gene uncertain. CDR3 length equals 14 residues. Trimming removed 4 bases at V and 8 bases at J, with 18 bases between. Germline CDR1 and CDR2: SGHRS and YFSETQ.

This clonotype was found a few times. The rearrangement uses TRBV20-1 and TRBJ1-1; no firm D call. With 6 bases removed from V and 10 bases from J, the gap between germline ends came to 15 bases. Germline V lookup: CDR1 DFQATT, CDR2 SNEGSKA (reference sequence). The length of the CDR3 is 11 residues. CDR3 loop: CSAEGRTLAFF. The DNA for the CDR3 is TGCAGTGCGGAAGGGCGGACCTTAGCTTTCTTT.

Only a few counts were recorded for this clonotype. The rearrangement links TRBV25-1 to TRBJ2-5; D could derive from TRBD1 or TRBD2 (5 bases each). The CDR3 sequence is 16 residues long. Germline-derived CDR1 and CDR2 are MGHDK and SYGVNS. The germline V and J ends were trimmed by 2 bases and 0 bases, with 13 bases remaining between them. The CDR3 nucleotides read TGTGCCAGCAGTGAAGGGGGAAGGCAGAACCAAGAGACCCAGTACTTC. Translation gives CASSEGGRQNQETQYF.

This clonotype was found many times. The CDR3 here is CASSLGTLYEQYF. In DNA form, the CDR3 reads TGTGCCAGCAGTCTCGGGACTTTATACGAGCAGTACTTC. The chain is built from TRBV12-3 or TRBV12-4 and TRBJ2-7; a weak D match, TRBD2 (6 bases). V was trimmed by 5 bases and J by 4 bases, leaving 12 bases between them. The CDR3 is 13 amino acids.

This clonotype was picked up a small number of times. This rearrangement joins TRBV5-1 to TRBJ2-1; D remains ambiguous. The V end was cut by 4 bases, the J end by 7 bases, with 24 bases between. CDR3 size: 17 residues. The germline V gene has CDR1 SGHRS and CDR2 YFSETQ. CDR3 nucleotides: TGCGCCAGCAGCACGGTCCCGGGCCCCAGTCTATTAAATGAGCAGTTCTTC. Its protein is CASSTVPGPSLLNEQFF.

The chain recombines TRBV29-1 with TRBJ1-3; tentative D call: TRBD1 (5 bases). The V gene lost 5 bases and the J gene lost 0 bases, with 14 bases spanning the gap. CDR3 size: 15 residues. The germline V gene encodes CDR1 SQVTM and CDR2 ANQGSEA. In nucleotides, the CDR3 is TGCAGCGTTCGTGCCGGGACCAACTCTGGAAACACCATATATTTT. The encoded protein is CSVRAGTNSGNTIYF.

In its sample, this clonotype was seen many times. The chain recombines TRBV18 with TRBJ2-1; no firm D call. The V end was cut by 8 bases, the J end by 6 bases, with 8 bases between. Germline V lookup: CDR1 KGHSH, CDR2 LQKENI. The CDR3 covers 11 residues. The chain's CDR3 is CASSPGNEQFF. The CDR3 nucleotides read TGTGCCAGCAGCCCGGGCAATGAGCAGTTCTTC. The full variable domain, in which reference TRBV18 and TRBJ2-1 provide the parts outside the CDR3, is NAGVMQNPRHLVRRRGQEARLRCSPMKGHSHVYWYRQLPEEGLKFMVYLQKENIIDESGMPKERFSAEFPKEGPSILRIQQVVRGDSAAYFCASSPGNEQFFGPGTRLTVL.

This clonotype was picked up many times. The chain carries TRBV29-1 and TRBJ2-7; TRBD2 might be the D (6 bases). The CDR3 length is 12 residues. The germline V gene encodes CDR1 SQVTM and CDR2 ANQGSEA. Trimming shortened V by 7 bases and J by 2 bases, and 12 bases separated the two germline ends. CDR3 DNA: TGCAGCGGCGGGACTTCTGCCTACGAGCAGTACTTC. Its translation: CSGGTSAYEQYF.

The gene calls are TRBV7-2 and TRBJ1-2, with 7 bases lining up with TRBD1. CDR3 size: 13 residues. Looked up from germline, CDR1 is SGHTA and CDR2 is FQGNSA. The V segment lost 4 bases and the J segment 5 bases; nucleotides outside the gene matches: 4. Written as DNA, the CDR3 is TGTGCCAGCAGCTCGCCGGGACAGTATGGCTACACCTTC. Protein sequence: CASSSPGQYGYTF. The full variable domain, rest sourced from reference TRBV7-2 and TRBJ1-2, is GAGVSQSPSNKVTEKGKDVELRCDPISGHTALYWYRQSLGQGLEFLIYFQGNSAPDKSGLPSDRFSAERTGGSVSTLTIQRTQQEDSAVYLCASSSPGQYGYTFGSGTRLTVV.